This T cell receptor (beta chain) derives from a study of cytomegalovirus exposure and HLA in healthy donors. CDR1 and CDR2 from the germline V gene are MNHEY and SMNVEV (reference sequence). J gave up 6 bases and V 5 bases, and 10 bases lay outside the gene matches. This CDR3 contains 16 residues. Amplification used 60 Vbeta primers and 13 Jbeta primers. Sequencing was performed with immunoSEQ multiplex PCR; in TCRdb, only in-frame clones are kept and a portion is missing. The repertoire has about 190,000 clones, about four fifths of them found once; the top ten carry around 3.5%. Sample: PBMCs. The clonotype was recovered from a man aged 40-49 years in good health and CMV-seropositive. The chain is built from TRBV27 and TRBJ1-4; 9 nucleotides align to TRBD1. The CDR3 DNA is TGTGCCAGCAGTAAAAATACAGGGGGCGGTGATGAAAAACTGTTTTTT. It translates to CASSKNTGGGDEKLFF.